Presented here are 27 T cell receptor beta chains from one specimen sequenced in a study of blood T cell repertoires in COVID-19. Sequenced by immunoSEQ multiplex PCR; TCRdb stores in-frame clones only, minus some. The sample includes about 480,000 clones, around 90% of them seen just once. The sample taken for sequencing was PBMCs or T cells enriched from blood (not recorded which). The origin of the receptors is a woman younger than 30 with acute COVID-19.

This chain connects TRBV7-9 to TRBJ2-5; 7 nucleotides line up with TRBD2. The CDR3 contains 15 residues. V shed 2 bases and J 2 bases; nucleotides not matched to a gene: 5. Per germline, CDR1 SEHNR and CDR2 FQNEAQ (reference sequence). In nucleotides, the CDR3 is TGTGCCAGCAGCTTACCCAGCGGGGTTCAAGAGACCCAGTACTTC. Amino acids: CASSLPSGVQETQYF.

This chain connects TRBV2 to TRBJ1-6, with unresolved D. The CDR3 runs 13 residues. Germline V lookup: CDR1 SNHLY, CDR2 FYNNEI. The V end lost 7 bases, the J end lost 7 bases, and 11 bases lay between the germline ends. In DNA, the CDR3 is TGTGCCAGCAAAAGACAAGCCAATTCACCCCTCCACTTT. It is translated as CASKRQANSPLHF.

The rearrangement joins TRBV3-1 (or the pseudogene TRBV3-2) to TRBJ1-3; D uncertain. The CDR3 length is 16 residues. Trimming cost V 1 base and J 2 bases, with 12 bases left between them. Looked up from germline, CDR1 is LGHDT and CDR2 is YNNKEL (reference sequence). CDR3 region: CASSQAKRVTGNTIYF. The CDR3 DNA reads TGTGCCAGCAGCCAAGCCAAGAGGGTAACTGGAAACACCATATATTTT.

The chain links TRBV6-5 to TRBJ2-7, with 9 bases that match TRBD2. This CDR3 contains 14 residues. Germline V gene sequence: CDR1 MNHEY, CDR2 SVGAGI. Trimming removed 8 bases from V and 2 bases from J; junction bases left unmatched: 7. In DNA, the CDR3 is TGTGCCAGCTTTGCGGGGGGGGCGGCCTACGAGCAGTACTTC. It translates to CASFAGGAAYEQYF.

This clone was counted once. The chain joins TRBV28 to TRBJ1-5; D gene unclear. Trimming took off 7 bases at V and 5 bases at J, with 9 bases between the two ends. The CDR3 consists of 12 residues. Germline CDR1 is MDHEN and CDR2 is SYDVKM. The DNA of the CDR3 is TGTGCCAGCAACGCCGCGGATCAGCCCCAGCATTTT. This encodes CASNAADQPQHF.

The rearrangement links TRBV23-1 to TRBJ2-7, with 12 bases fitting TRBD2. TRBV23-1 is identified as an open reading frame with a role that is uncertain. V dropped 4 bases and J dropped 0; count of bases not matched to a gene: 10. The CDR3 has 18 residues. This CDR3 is CASSPIFRTSGTSYEQYF. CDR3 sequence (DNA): TGCGCCAGCAGTCCAATTTTCAGGACTAGCGGGACCTCCTACGAGCAGTACTTC.

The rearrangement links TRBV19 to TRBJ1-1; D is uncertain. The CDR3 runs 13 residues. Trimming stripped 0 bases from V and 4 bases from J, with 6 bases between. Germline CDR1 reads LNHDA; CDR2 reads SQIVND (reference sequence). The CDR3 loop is CASSIDLRTEAFF. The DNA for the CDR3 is TGTGCCAGTAGTATAGATCTTCGCACTGAAGCTTTCTTT.

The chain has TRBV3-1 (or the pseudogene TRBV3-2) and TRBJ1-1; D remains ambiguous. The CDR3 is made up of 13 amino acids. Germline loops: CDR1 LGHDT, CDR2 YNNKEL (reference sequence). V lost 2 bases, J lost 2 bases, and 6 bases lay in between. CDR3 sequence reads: CASSQQVNTEAFF. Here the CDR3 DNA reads TGTGCCAGCAGCCAACAGGTAAACACTGAAGCTTTCTTT.

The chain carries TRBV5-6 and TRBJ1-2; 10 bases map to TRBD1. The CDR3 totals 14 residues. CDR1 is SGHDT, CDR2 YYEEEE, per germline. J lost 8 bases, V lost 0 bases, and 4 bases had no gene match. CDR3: CASSLVGTGEGYTF. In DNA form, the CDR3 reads TGTGCCAGCAGCTTGGTTGGGACAGGGGAAGGCTACACCTTC.

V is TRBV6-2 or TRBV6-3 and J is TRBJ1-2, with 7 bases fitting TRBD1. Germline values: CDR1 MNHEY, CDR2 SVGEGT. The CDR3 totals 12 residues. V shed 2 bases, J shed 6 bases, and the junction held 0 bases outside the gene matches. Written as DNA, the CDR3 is TGTGCCAGCAGTTACGACAGGGATGGCTACACCTTC. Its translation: CASSYDRDGYTF.

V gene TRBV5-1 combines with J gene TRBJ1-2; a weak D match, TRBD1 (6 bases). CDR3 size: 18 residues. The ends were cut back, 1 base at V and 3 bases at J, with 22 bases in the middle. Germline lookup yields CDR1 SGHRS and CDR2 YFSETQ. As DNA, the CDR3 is TGCGCCAGCAGCTTGAGGGCAGGGGACGCAGAGAGGCACTATGGCTACACCTTC. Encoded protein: CASSLRAGDAERHYGYTF.

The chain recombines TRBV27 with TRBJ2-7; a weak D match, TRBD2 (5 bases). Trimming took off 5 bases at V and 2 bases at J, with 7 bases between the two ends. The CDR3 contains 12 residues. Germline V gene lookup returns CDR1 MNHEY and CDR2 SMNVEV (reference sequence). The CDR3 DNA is TGTGCCAGCAGTCCGGGAACCTACGAGCAGTACTTC. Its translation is CASSPGTYEQYF.

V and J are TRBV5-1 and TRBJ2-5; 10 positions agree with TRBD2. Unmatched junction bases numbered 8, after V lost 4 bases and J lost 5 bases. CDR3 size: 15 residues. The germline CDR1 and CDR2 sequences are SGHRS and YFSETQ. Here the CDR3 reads CASSPQRGGWETQYF. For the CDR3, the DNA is TGCGCCAGCAGCCCACAGCGGGGGGGCTGGGAGACCCAGTACTTC.

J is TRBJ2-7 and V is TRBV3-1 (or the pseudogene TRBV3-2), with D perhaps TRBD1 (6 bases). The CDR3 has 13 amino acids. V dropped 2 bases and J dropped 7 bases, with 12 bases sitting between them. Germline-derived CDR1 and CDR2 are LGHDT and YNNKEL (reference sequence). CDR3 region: CASSQIQGLEQYF. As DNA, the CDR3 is TGTGCCAGCAGCCAAATACAGGGTTTAGAGCAGTACTTC.

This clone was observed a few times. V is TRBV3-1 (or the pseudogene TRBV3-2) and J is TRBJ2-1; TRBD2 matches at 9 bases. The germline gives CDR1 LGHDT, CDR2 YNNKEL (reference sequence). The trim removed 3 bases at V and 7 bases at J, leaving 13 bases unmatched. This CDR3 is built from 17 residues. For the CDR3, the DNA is TGTGCCAGCAGCCAGCCCCTCGGAGCGGGAGGTGGGAATGAGCAGTTCTTC. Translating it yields CASSQPLGAGGGNEQFF.

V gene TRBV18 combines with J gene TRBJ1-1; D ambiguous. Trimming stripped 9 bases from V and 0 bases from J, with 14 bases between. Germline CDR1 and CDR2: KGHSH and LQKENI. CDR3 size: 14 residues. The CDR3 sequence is CASSREGLNTEAFF. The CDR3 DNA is TGTGCCAGTTCAAGAGAGGGTCTGAACACTGAAGCTTTCTTT.

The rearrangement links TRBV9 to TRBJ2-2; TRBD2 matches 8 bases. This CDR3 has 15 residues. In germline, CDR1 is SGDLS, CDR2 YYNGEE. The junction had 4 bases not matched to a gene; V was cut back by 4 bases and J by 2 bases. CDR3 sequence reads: CASSSSGRNTGELFF. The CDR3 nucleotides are TGTGCCAGCAGCTCAAGCGGGAGAAACACCGGGGAGCTGTTTTTT.

CDR3 bases: TGTGCCACCAGCAGAGATTACCGACAGGGTGGCCCTCAGCCCCAGCATTTT. Translating it yields CATSRDYRQGGPQPQHF. The rearrangement uses TRBV15 and TRBJ1-5; 7 bases align to TRBD1. After removal of 0 bases from V and 6 bases from J, the junction contained 11 bases not matched to a gene. Per the germline V gene, CDR1 is LNHNV and CDR2 is YYDKDF (reference sequence). The CDR3 has 17 residues.

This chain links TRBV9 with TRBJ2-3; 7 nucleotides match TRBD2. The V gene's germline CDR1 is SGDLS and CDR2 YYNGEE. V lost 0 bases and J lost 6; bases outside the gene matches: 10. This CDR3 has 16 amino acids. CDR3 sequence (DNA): TGTGCCAGCAGCGTAGGGCCCGGACTAGTGAGGGATACGCAGTATTTT. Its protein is CASSVGPGLVRDTQYF.

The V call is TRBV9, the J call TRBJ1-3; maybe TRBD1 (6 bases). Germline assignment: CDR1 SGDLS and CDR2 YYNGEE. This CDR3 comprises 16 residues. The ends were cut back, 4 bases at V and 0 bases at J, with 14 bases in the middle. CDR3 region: CASSPSGETSGNTIYF. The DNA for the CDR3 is TGTGCCAGCAGCCCCTCAGGGGAAACCTCTGGAAACACCATATATTTT.

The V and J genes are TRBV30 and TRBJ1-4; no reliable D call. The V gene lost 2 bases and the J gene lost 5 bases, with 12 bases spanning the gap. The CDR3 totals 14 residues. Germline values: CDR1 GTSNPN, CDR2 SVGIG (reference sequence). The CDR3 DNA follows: TGTGCCTGGAGTTTTGCGGGTGGGAATGAAAAACTGTTTTTT. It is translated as CAWSFAGGNEKLFF.

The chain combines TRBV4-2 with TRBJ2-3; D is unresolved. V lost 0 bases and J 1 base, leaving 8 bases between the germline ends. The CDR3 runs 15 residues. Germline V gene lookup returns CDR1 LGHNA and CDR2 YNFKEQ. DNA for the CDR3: TGTGCCAGCAGCCAAGAAAGGAGCCGCACAGATACGCAGTATTTT. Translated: CASSQERSRTDTQYF.

In nucleotides, the CDR3 is TGTGCCAGCAGTCTCTCCCGAGAGTCCCAAGAGACCCAGTACTTC. Translating gives CASSLSRESQETQYF. The chain recombines TRBV28 with TRBJ2-5; D ambiguous. The CDR3 runs to 15 residues. Germline assignment: CDR1 MDHEN and CDR2 SYDVKM. Trimming took 5 bases from V and 1 from J, leaving 14 bases between them.

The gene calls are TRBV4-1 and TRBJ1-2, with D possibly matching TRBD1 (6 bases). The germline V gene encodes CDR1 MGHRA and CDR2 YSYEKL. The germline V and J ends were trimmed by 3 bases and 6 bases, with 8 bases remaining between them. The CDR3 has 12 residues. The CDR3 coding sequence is TGCGCCAGCAGCCAGGGGGCGAATGGCTACACCTTC. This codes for CASSQGANGYTF.

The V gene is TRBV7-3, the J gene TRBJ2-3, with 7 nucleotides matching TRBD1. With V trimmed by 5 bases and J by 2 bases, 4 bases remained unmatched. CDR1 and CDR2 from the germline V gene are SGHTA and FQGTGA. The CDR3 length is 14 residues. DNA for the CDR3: TGTGCCAGCAGCCCCGGACAGGACACAGATACGCAGTATTTT. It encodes CASSPGQDTDTQYF.

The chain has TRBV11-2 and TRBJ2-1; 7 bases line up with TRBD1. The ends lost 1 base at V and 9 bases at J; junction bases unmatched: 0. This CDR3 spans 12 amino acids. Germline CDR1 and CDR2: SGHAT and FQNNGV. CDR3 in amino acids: CASSLGTGEQFF. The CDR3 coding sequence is TGTGCCAGCAGCTTAGGGACAGGTGAGCAGTTCTTC.

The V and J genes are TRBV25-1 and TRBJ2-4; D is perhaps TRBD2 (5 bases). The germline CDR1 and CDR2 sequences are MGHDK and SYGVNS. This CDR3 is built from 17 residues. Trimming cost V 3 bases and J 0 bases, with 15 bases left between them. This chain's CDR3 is CASSESGGGLAKNIQYF. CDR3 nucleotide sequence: TGTGCCAGCAGTGAGTCCGGCGGCGGGCTAGCCAAAAACATTCAGTACTTC.